Listed here are 16 T cell receptor beta chains from one sample, sequenced in a study of shared clonotypes between healthy human individuals. Measured with immunoSEQ multiplex PCR; TCRdb has only the in-frame clones, and not every one. This sample has under 1,100,000 clones; 70% to 80% occur once, and the top ten carry approximately 1.5%. Sequenced input: memory CD4+ T cells sorted from blood. Specified subset: CD45RA-negative fraction. The receptors were gathered from a young man in good health.

This clone is a singleton in its sample. The V and J genes are TRBV19 and TRBJ1-5, with TRBD1 matching over 9 bases. Germline V lookup: CDR1 LNHDA, CDR2 SQIVND (reference sequence). After removal of 6 bases from V and 9 bases from J, the junction contained 9 bases not matched to a gene. The CDR3 covers 14 residues. CDR3 DNA sequence: TGTGCCAGTAGGACCGAACAGGGACAGGGGCCCCAGCATTTT. Translated, it gives CASRTEQGQGPQHF.

This clone was seen more than once but under ten times. This chain connects TRBV18 to TRBJ1-3; D is uncertain. V shed 0 bases and J shed 4 bases, with 16 bases lying between them. The CDR3 has 17 residues. Germline V lookup: CDR1 KGHSH, CDR2 LQKENI. The CDR3 region is CASSPPLAGLEGNTIYF. CDR3 coding DNA: TGTGCCAGCTCACCACCCCTTGCAGGTTTAGAAGGAAACACCATATATTTT.

The chain is built from TRBV7-2 and TRBJ1-1; a weak D match, TRBD1 (6 bases). V lost 5 bases, J lost 1 base, and 11 bases lay in between. The V gene's germline CDR1 is SGHTA and CDR2 FQGNSA. The length of the CDR3 is 14 residues. The CDR3 region has the DNA TGTGCCAGCAGCGTAAAAGGGGGGAACACTGAAGCTTTCTTT. This sequence encodes CASSVKGGNTEAFF.

The sample holds a few counts of this clone. The chain links TRBV29-1 to TRBJ1-4, with no clear D. This CDR3 has 11 amino acids. CDR1 and CDR2 from the germline V gene are SQVTM and ANQGSEA. Trimming left V 3 bases short and J 12 bases short, with 11 bases between. The CDR3: CSVDTQSQLFF. The CDR3 bases are TGCAGCGTTGACACCCAGAGCCAACTGTTTTTT.

This clone appeared a few times. The V gene is TRBV2, the J gene TRBJ2-7; TRBD2 matches at 8 bases. V gave up 2 bases and J gave up 4 bases; unmatched junction bases: 4. The length of the CDR3 is 14 residues. Germline V gene data show CDR1 as SNHLY and CDR2 as FYNNEI. CDR3 DNA sequence: TGTGCCAGCAGTGAACCAGCGGGAGTGTACGAGCAGTACTTC. Protein product: CASSEPAGVYEQYF.

For this clone: The junction differs from germline at one of its ends, possibly a read error. The genes are TRBV27 and TRBJ2-7; TRBD2 agrees at 7 bases. Germline V lookup: CDR1 MNHEY, CDR2 SMNVEV (reference sequence). The CDR3 totals 16 residues. As DNA, the CDR3 is TGTGCCAGCAGTGTATCGATGTGGGGGGGAACCTACGAGCAGTACTTC. The encoded protein is CASSVSMWGGTYEQYF.

The chain carries TRBV15 and TRBJ2-3, with 7 bases identical to TRBD2. Losses at the gene ends were 0 bases for V and 2 bases for J; bases not matched to a gene: 8. The CDR3 spans 17 residues. Looked up from germline, CDR1 is LNHNV and CDR2 is YYDKDF (reference sequence). The CDR3 sequence: CATSRDLGLAVTDTQYF. The CDR3 region has the DNA TGTGCCACCAGCAGAGATCTGGGCCTAGCGGTCACAGATACGCAGTATTTT.

This clone has a handful of counts. This sequence joins TRBV7-9 and TRBJ2-3; D uncertain. This CDR3 contains 16 residues. Germline V gene lookup returns CDR1 SEHNR and CDR2 FQNEAQ (reference sequence). V gave up 5 bases and J gave up 0 bases, with 15 bases separating them. CDR3 nucleotide sequence: TGTGCCAGCAGCCCTTCGACTTCCGCTAGCACAGATACGCAGTATTTT. It specifies CASSPSTSASTDTQYF.

This clone was observed once. CDR3 in amino acids: CASSLVGNWGYTF. The CDR3 DNA is TGTGCCAGCAGCTTGGTGGGGAATTGGGGCTACACCTTC. The chain carries TRBV5-4 and TRBJ1-2, with D uncertain. Trimming removed 0 bases at V and 8 bases at J, with 11 bases between. Germline CDR1 reads SGHNT; CDR2 reads YYREEE (reference sequence). The CDR3 is made up of 13 amino acids.

The CDR3 here is CASSQAPPGQGAYQPQHF. The CDR3 DNA reads as TGCGCCAGCAGCCAAGCACCCCCCGGGCAGGGGGCATATCAGCCCCAGCATTTT. This rearrangement joins TRBV4-1 to TRBJ1-5; 8 positions match TRBD1. The germline V gene has CDR1 MGHRA and CDR2 YSYEKL. J gave up 5 bases and V 1 base, and 13 bases lay outside the gene matches. The CDR3 spans 18 residues.

The chain joins TRBV30 to TRBJ1-4, with a weak D call TRBD1 (5 bases). Germline CDR1 and CDR2: GTSNPN and SVGIG (reference sequence). Trimming left V 3 bases short and J 0 bases short, with 11 bases between. This CDR3 region has 15 residues. CDR3 DNA sequence: TGTGCCTGGAGCCGCAGGGAAACAACTAATGAAAAACTGTTTTTT. Translated: CAWSRRETTNEKLFF.

This clone has only a few counts. The chain joins TRBV10-3 to TRBJ2-7; D is unclear. The germline CDR1 and CDR2 sequences are ENHRY and SYGVKD. The ends were cut back, 2 bases at V and 2 bases at J, with 7 bases in the middle. The CDR3 length is 13 residues. CDR3 sequence: CAISEGLTYEQYF. In nucleotides, the CDR3 is TGTGCCATCAGTGAGGGCCTTACCTACGAGCAGTACTTC.

In the case of this clone: This specimen includes other DNA sequences encoding the same CDR3. V and J are TRBV28 and TRBJ2-5; D remains unclear. CDR1 MDHEN and CDR2 SYDVKM come from the germline V gene. Trimming shortened V by 5 bases and J by 2 bases, and 0 bases separated the two germline ends. The CDR3 is 10 amino acids. The CDR3 sequence: CASSQETQYF. CDR3 sequence (DNA): TGTGCCAGCAGTCAAGAGACCCAGTACTTC.

This clone was counted a single time. This chain links TRBV7-9 with TRBJ1-3; a weak D match, TRBD1 (6 bases). There are 14 residues in the CDR3. V was shortened by 11 bases and J by 1 base, with 15 bases between the two germline ends. Germline-derived CDR1 and CDR2 are SEHNR and FQNEAQ (reference sequence). The CDR3 DNA reads as TGTGCCGCCGGACAGACAAGGTCTGGAAACACCATATATTTT. Its translation: CAAGQTRSGNTIYF.

The rearrangement joins TRBV7-2 to TRBJ1-1; 8 bases line up with TRBD1. The CDR3 sequence is 16 residues long. V lost 1 base, J lost 7 bases, and 11 bases stayed unmatched. Germline V lookup: CDR1 SGHTA, CDR2 FQGNSA. CDR3 in DNA: TGTGCCAGCAGCTTAGGTCCTGCATCAGGGGGCAATGAAGCTTTCTTT. This gives the protein CASSLGPASGGNEAFF.

The genes are TRBV2 and TRBJ1-5; D is uncertain. The CDR3 contains 15 residues. Germline V lookup: CDR1 SNHLY, CDR2 FYNNEI. The germline V and J ends were trimmed by 3 bases and 4 bases, with 13 bases remaining between them. CDR3 in amino acids: CASSDEGLLNQPQHF. The CDR3 nucleotides are TGTGCCAGCAGTGACGAGGGCTTACTTAATCAGCCCCAGCATTTT.